This T cell receptor (beta chain) is drawn from a study of radiation and T cells in renal cell carcinoma. Profiled with immunoSEQ multiplex PCR; TCRdb holds only in-frame clones, not every one. In the table there are 100,000 to 150,000 clones, around 81% of which are singletons. The CDR3 is 15 residues long. CDR1 and CDR2 (germline): SGHNT, YYREEE (reference sequence). V gave up 4 bases and J gave up 2 bases; unmatched junction bases: 9. The time point: blood 2 weeks post-SBRT. As to treatment: 15 Gy SBRT to primary tumor, nephrectomy 4 weeks later. Serial blood draws occurred at baseline and 2 and 4 weeks post-SBRT.

The TCR comes from a man aged 50-59 years with renal cell carcinoma. The gene calls are TRBV5-4 and TRBJ2-7; 7 bases line up with TRBD2. The material sequenced was blood, taken from a patient whose treatment included radiotherapy and nephrectomy. The CDR3 is CASSILGRVPYEQYF. The CDR3 DNA follows: TGTGCCAGCAGCATCCTGGGGAGGGTTCCCTACGAGCAGTACTTC.